The clone carrying this TCR beta chain was seen just once. This sample was included in a study of blood T cell repertoires in COVID-19. Study summary: The United States, Italy and Spain were the sources of the acute and convalescent COVID-19 samples. Sample material is recorded as cDNA or gDNA derived from T cells, B-cell-depleted T cells, or PBMCs.

This CDR3 region has 17 residues. Trimming took 2 bases from V and 4 from J; bases not matched to a gene: 14. CDR1 is SGHVT and CDR2 is SQSDAQ in the germline V gene. In the original analysis: Amplification with reference gene primers provided the estimates of nucleated cell counts. Sequenced by immunoSEQ multiplex PCR; TCRdb stores in-frame clones only, minus some. Clone size and the V and J calls come from that table; the DNA yielded D and trimming. The sample shows fewer than 9,500 clones, about 91% of them seen only once. The sequence came from a woman in her forties or fifties with active or convalescent COVID-19. Sequenced material: peripheral blood. V gene TRBV7-4 combines with J gene TRBJ2-7; 7 nucleotides line up with TRBD1. The CDR3 loop reads CASSLKGAWGSAYEQYF. The CDR3 nucleotides are TGTGCCAGCAGCTTAAAGGGGGCGTGGGGCAGCGCTTACGAGCAGTACTTC.